This entry lists 16 T cell receptor beta chains sequenced from one sample in a study of beta chain features in type 1 diabetes. Every bit of the isolated RNA underwent reverse transcription, so sequencing read expressed TCRB transcripts. Profiling relied on immunoSEQ multiplex PCR, and the TCRdb table lists in-frame clones only, not all of them. The sample gives hundreds of thousands of clones, 15% to 17% of which show up once; more than 0.08% is in the top ten. Source material: naive CD4+ T cells from blood. The receptors shown here come from a man aged 18 to 35 in good health.

The V call is TRBV19, the J call TRBJ1-1, with 9 positions matching TRBD1. The CDR3 sequence is 15 residues long. J was trimmed by 4 bases and V by 5 bases; bases with no gene match: 8. In germline, CDR1 is LNHDA, CDR2 SQIVND (reference sequence). CDR3 amino acids: CASSLQGAQSTEAFF. CDR3 bases: TGTGCCAGTAGTCTACAGGGGGCGCAGAGCACTGAAGCTTTCTTT.

This clone showed up just a few times. The chain combines TRBV28 with TRBJ1-3; D ambiguous. The CDR3 runs 13 residues. The germline V gene has CDR1 MDHEN and CDR2 SYDVKM. V lost 8 bases, J lost 8 bases, and 16 bases lay in between. The CDR3 nucleotides read TGTGCCAGCCACCTCAGTGGTGTGGACACCATATATTTT. Translated: CASHLSGVDTIYF.

This sequence joins TRBV2 and TRBJ2-2; possible D gene TRBD1, 6 bases. Germline V lookup: CDR1 SNHLY, CDR2 FYNNEI. V was pared by 6 bases and J by 1 base, with 9 bases between. This CDR3 comprises 14 residues. The CDR3 coding sequence is TGTGCCAGCAGCACGGACAGGAACACCGGGGAGCTGTTTTTT. Its translation: CASSTDRNTGELFF.

A few counts support this clone. V and J are TRBV10-3 and TRBJ1-1, with no clear D. Germline V gene data show CDR1 as ENHRY and CDR2 as SYGVKD. The CDR3 runs 12 residues. Trimming cost V 10 bases and J 3 bases, with 12 bases left between them. CDR3 DNA sequence: TGTGCCACCGTTGGCGGGGACACTGAAGCTTTCTTT. Amino acids: CATVGGDTEAFF.

In its sample, this clone was seen a few times. This chain uses TRBV14 with TRBJ2-5; unclear D gene. V lost 3 bases and J lost 1, with 9 bases in between. Germline lookup yields CDR1 SGHDN and CDR2 FVKESK. The CDR3 covers 14 residues. Written as DNA, the CDR3 is TGTGCCAGCAGCCACGGGCACCTCCAAGAGACCCAGTACTTC. Its translation is CASSHGHLQETQYF.

This clone was picked up a small number of times. V usage is TRBV9 and J usage is TRBJ2-1; 9 nucleotides agree with TRBD2. The CDR3 covers 15 residues. Germline loops: CDR1 SGDLS, CDR2 YYNGEE. Trimming removed 1 base from V and 7 bases from J; junction bases left unmatched: 6. This chain's CDR3 is CASSVSAGGWNEQFF. The CDR3 DNA follows: TGTGCCAGCAGCGTATCAGCGGGAGGCTGGAATGAGCAGTTCTTC.

This clone was detected only a few times. This sequence joins TRBV5-4 and TRBJ2-1; D is unresolved. The germline V gene has CDR1 SGHNT and CDR2 YYREEE (reference sequence). V dropped 2 bases and J dropped 6 bases, with 9 bases sitting between them. The CDR3 contains 13 residues. CDR3 DNA: TGTGCCAGCAGCTTCCATTCCGTCAATGAGCAGTTCTTC. Amino acids: CASSFHSVNEQFF.

This chain uses TRBV28 with TRBJ2-2; D unresolved. V lost 5 bases, J lost 2 bases, and 3 bases lay in between. The CDR3 sequence is 12 residues long. CDR1 and CDR2 (germline): MDHEN, SYDVKM. CDR3 amino acids: CASSPNTGELFF. CDR3 DNA: TGTGCCAGCAGTCCTAACACCGGGGAGCTGTTTTTT.

The V gene is TRBV11-2, the J gene TRBJ2-5, with 12 bases identical to TRBD2. Losses at the gene ends were 6 bases for V and 4 bases for J; bases not matched to a gene: 9. Germline assignment: CDR1 SGHAT and CDR2 FQNNGV. The CDR3 has 16 residues. CDR3 region: CASRAATSGRGETQYF. The CDR3 DNA sequence: TGTGCCAGCAGAGCCGCGACTAGCGGGAGAGGAGAGACCCAGTACTTC.

The gene calls are TRBV4-3 and TRBJ1-1, with D uncertain. Germline lookup yields CDR1 LGHNA and CDR2 YSLEER. Trimming removed 0 bases from V and 4 bases from J, with 12 bases in between. The CDR3 consists of 15 residues. The CDR3 DNA is TGCGCCAGCAGCCAAGATCACAGAGGGAGCACTGAAGCTTTCTTT. Amino acid sequence: CASSQDHRGSTEAFF.

The chain employs TRBV7-2 and TRBJ2-3; TRBD1 is a possible D gene (5 bases). The germline CDR1 and CDR2 sequences are SGHTA and FQGNSA. V was clipped by 4 bases and J by 0 bases, with 14 bases between them. This CDR3 spans 16 amino acids. For the CDR3, the DNA is TGTGCCAGCAGCTACCGCTCAGGGATGAGCACAGATACGCAGTATTTT. This translates into CASSYRSGMSTDTQYF.

The chain has TRBV10-3 and TRBJ1-5; a weak D match, TRBD1 (6 bases). CDR1 and CDR2 from the germline V gene are ENHRY and SYGVKD. This CDR3 region has 13 residues. V lost 1 base and J 5 bases, leaving 6 bases between the germline ends. CDR3 sequence (DNA): TGTGCCATCAGTGAGTACAGGGATCAGCCCCAGCATTTT. Protein sequence: CAISEYRDQPQHF.

The V gene is TRBV7-2, the J gene TRBJ1-2; no clear D gene. This CDR3 comprises 14 residues. Trimming shortened V by 0 bases and J by 4 bases, and 9 bases separated the two germline ends. Germline CDR1 and CDR2: SGHTA and FQGNSA. In DNA form, the CDR3 reads TGTGCCAGCAGCTTAGCGGGCGGCTTCTATGGCTACACCTTC. Amino acids: CASSLAGGFYGYTF.

V is TRBV27 and J is TRBJ2-7, with 10 bases lining up with TRBD1. Germline V lookup: CDR1 MNHEY, CDR2 SMNVEV (reference sequence). J lost 7 bases, V lost 6 bases, and 12 bases had no gene match. This CDR3 contains 15 residues. This chain's CDR3 is CASRHRDRGPQEQYF. The CDR3 DNA reads as TGTGCCAGCAGACACCGGGACAGGGGCCCTCAGGAGCAGTACTTC.

The chain employs TRBV11-2 and TRBJ2-5; the D gene is possibly TRBD1 (5 bases). The CDR3 runs to 13 residues. Trimming left V 3 bases short and J 5 bases short, with 10 bases between. Germline V gene lookup returns CDR1 SGHAT and CDR2 FQNNGV. The CDR3 is CASSLVGRETQYF. The CDR3 DNA follows: TGTGCCAGCAGCTTGGTGGGGCGGGAGACCCAGTACTTC.

The V and J genes are TRBV18 and TRBJ2-5; D gene ambiguous. V lost 6 bases and J lost 5, with 10 bases in between. Germline CDR1 reads KGHSH; CDR2 reads LQKENI. The CDR3 runs to 12 residues. The CDR3 DNA follows: TGTGCCAGCTCGTTAGCATTGGAGACCCAGTACTTC. The encoded protein is CASSLALETQYF.